This entry describes one T cell receptor (beta chain). Its antigen is not identified. This record comes from a study of monozygotic twins with inflammatory bowel disease. Study-wide findings and caveats: Inverse Simpson values showed less TCRbeta diversity in IBD patients than in their healthy co-twins.

Collection of a roughly 2.5 ml blood sample took place per donor. TCRdb reprocessed the 5' RACE reads and reports one entry per CDR3 protein, with no DNA. The sample has approximately 400,000 distinct CDR3 sequences, and its top ten clones hold 2% to 2.5%. The CDR3 totals 18 residues. Germline V gene lookup returns CDR1 LGHNA and CDR2 YSLEER. The sequence was collected from a human donor with ulcerative colitis or Crohn's disease, or a healthy co-twin of an affected twin (not recorded which). The sequenced material came from blood. This rearrangement joins TRBV4-3 to TRBJ2-6; without DNA, the TCRdb call of TRBD1 cannot be checked. The CDR3 is CASSHLDRGRSGANVLTF.